A selection of T cell receptor beta chains follows, all from one sample in a study of cytomegalovirus exposure and HLA in healthy donors. Sequenced by immunoSEQ multiplex PCR; TCRdb stores in-frame clones only, minus some. The data show 150,000 to 200,000 clones, 55% to 80% seen once. The sample was PBMCs. These receptors were taken from a woman aged 18 to 35 in good health and CMV-seropositive. The conserved cysteine and the conserved F or W are not part of the CDR3 here.

TRBV6-5,TRBJ2-7,ASSYSGTNPYEQY
TRBV5-4,TRBJ2-4,ASSLAVSGTDKNIQY
TRBV15,TRBJ2-7,ATSNRVHEQY
TRBV14,TRBJ2-2,ASSPPYGDLNTGELF
TRBV6-5,TRBJ2-7,ASSESRQSDEQY
TRBV5-4,TRBJ1-2,ASAVGSYGYT
TRBV9,TRBJ2-1,ASSVYDGDEQF
TRBV7-7,TRBJ2-2,ASRHTGTGELF
TRBV28,TRBJ1-5,ASSRDRVQPQH
TRBV27,TRBJ1-6,ASSLGVGIYNSPLH
TRBV5-1,TRBJ1-5,ASSLTTGGGNQPQH
TRBV6-1,TRBJ1-1,ASSPWTGNTEAF
TRBV28,TRBJ1-2,ASSPAADYGYT
TRBV5-6,TRBJ1-1,ASSTPGRGPEKYTEAF
TRBV5-4,TRBJ2-2,ASSYRTSGPTGELF
TRBV7-6,TRBJ2-3,ASSLAGGPTDTQY
TRBV29-1,TRBJ2-3,SVLYQQGTDTQY
TRBV5-5,TRBJ2-7,ATSSGTGHFGVPYEQY
TRBV5-8,TRBJ2-2,ASSPPLAGVRITGELF
TRBV6-1,TRBJ1-1,ASRKEGEAF
TRBV27,TRBJ2-5,ASRRGDREETQY
TRBV5-6,TRBJ2-7,ASSSGLNMWQY
TRBV7-9,TRBJ2-2,ASSPEGAASTLLSGGLF
TRBV27,TRBJ2-7,ASSRLAGGSYEQY
TRBV7-6,TRBJ2-5,ASSLEVGMQETQY
TRBV7-7,TRBJ1-5,ASSLVSRLRHQPQH
TRBV18,TRBJ2-7,ASSPKSGGLRDEQY
TRBV30,TRBJ1-2,AWTGLYGYT
TRBV9,TRBJ1-1,ASSAGDNTEAF
TRBV5-1,TRBJ2-1,ASSSLGAAYNEQF
TRBV7-9,TRBJ1-1,ASSLSSYLTANTEAF
TRBV29-1,TRBJ1-2,SAQYARANYVYT
TRBV7-8,TRBJ1-5,ASSSRPGSRQPQH
TRBV19,TRBJ1-2,ASSPQRGNLGGYT
TRBV13,TRBJ2-1,ASSPGTLTGGEGHEQF
TRBV6-5,TRBJ2-7,ASSYSSFAAYEQY
TRBV7-2,TRBJ2-7,ASSLDAPSVYEQY
TRBV30,TRBJ2-7,AWSAGSGWYEQY
TRBV7-7,TRBJ2-2,ASSRGNTPNTGELF
TRBV15,TRBJ1-2,ATSRDQRANYGYT
TRBV7-2,TRBJ2-7,ASSLMGGPYEQY
TRBV18,TRBJ2-7,ASSFNLAYEQY
TRBV12-5,TRBJ2-1,ASGLISGRANEQF